Presented here are 17 T cell receptor beta chains from one specimen sequenced in a study of CD8+CD57+ T cells in acquired aplastic anemia. TCR beta VDJ and CDR3 profiles were obtained from a genomic DNA template. A single record per CDR3 protein comes from TCRdb applying MiXCR to the reads. The sample has 200,000 to 300,000 distinct CDR3 sequences, 47% seen once. The authors sequenced patients whose flow cytometry had shown CD8+CD57+ cell expansion. The sequencing sample was made of sorted CD4+, CD8+, or CD8+CD57+ T cells (not recorded which) from PBMCs. The receptors derive from a human donor with aplastic anemia.

This rearrangement joins TRBV20-1 to TRBJ1-2; the match to TRBD1 covers 7 bases. Germline values: CDR1 DFQATT, CDR2 SNEGSKA (reference sequence). V shed 6 bases and J 0 bases; nucleotides not matched to a gene: 16. This CDR3 is 17 amino acids long. CDR3 sequence (DNA): TGCAGTGCCTCACTGATCGAAACAGGGGAGTCTAACTATGGCTACACCTTC. It is translated as CSASLIETGESNYGYTF.

This clonotype was detected ten times or more. The chain employs TRBV5-6 and TRBJ2-1, with 11 bases matching TRBD2. This CDR3 comprises 15 residues. V was pared by 3 bases and J by 7 bases, with 6 bases of the junction left unmatched. Per the germline V gene, CDR1 is SGHDT and CDR2 is YYEEEE. CDR3 sequence reads: CASSSTSGALNEQFF. The CDR3 DNA follows: TGTGCCAGCAGCTCGACTAGCGGGGCGTTAAATGAGCAGTTCTTC.

This sequence joins TRBV5-6 and TRBJ2-3; tentative D call: TRBD2 (6 bases). Per germline, CDR1 SGHDT and CDR2 YYEEEE. V lost 0 bases and J 0 bases, leaving 11 bases between the germline ends. CDR3 length equals 16 residues. CDR3 in DNA: TGTGCCAGCAGCTTGGAGGGACTCCCTAGCACAGATACGCAGTATTTT. Amino acids: CASSLEGLPSTDTQYF. The full variable domain, rest sourced from reference TRBV5-6 and TRBJ2-3, is DAGVTQSPTHLIKTRGQQVTLRCSPKSGHDTVSWYQQALGQGPQFIFQYYEEEERQRGNFPDRFSGHQFPNYSSELNVNALLLGDSALYLCASSLEGLPSTDTQYFGPGTRLTVL.

This clonotype was recorded a few times. This chain connects TRBV27 to TRBJ1-1, with D uncertain. The CDR3 length is 13 residues. Deletions cut 3 bases from V and 5 bases from J, with 10 bases between. Germline-derived CDR1 and CDR2 are MNHEY and SMNVEV (reference sequence). Here the CDR3 reads CASSLGFWTEAFF. CDR3 coding DNA: TGTGCCAGCAGTTTGGGGTTTTGGACTGAAGCTTTCTTT.

This chain uses TRBV14 with TRBJ1-1, with D perhaps matching TRBD1 (6 bases). Per germline, CDR1 SGHDN and CDR2 FVKESK. The CDR3 length is 13 residues. Trimming pared 4 bases from V and 0 bases from J, leaving 6 bases between. CDR3 sequence: CASSRDMNTEAFF. DNA of the CDR3: TGTGCCAGCAGCCGGGACATGAACACTGAAGCTTTCTTT.

This clonotype was counted at least ten times. The genes are TRBV5-1 and TRBJ2-7; 9 nucleotides match TRBD1. Trimming removed 8 bases from V and 3 bases from J; junction bases left unmatched: 9. This CDR3 has 14 residues. From germline, CDR1 is SGHRS and CDR2 YFSETQ. The CDR3 region has the DNA TGCGCCAGTCAAACGGGACAGGGAGACTACGAGCAGTACTTC. Its protein product is CASQTGQGDYEQYF.

This clonotype came up many times. The V and J genes are TRBV7-9 and TRBJ2-3; 10 bases match TRBD1. The germline V gene has CDR1 SEHNR and CDR2 FQNEAQ (reference sequence). This CDR3 is 16 amino acids long. V shed 2 bases and J 6 bases; nucleotides not matched to a gene: 8. The CDR3 is CASSLLGQGVGDTQYF. The CDR3 bases are TGTGCCAGCAGCTTATTAGGACAGGGGGTTGGGGATACGCAGTATTTT.

Comments on this clonotype: An end of the junction differs from the germline gene, which may be a read error. This chain joins TRBV4-1 and TRBJ1-2; a weak D match, TRBD1 (6 bases). Germline values: CDR1 MGHRA, CDR2 YSYEKL. The CDR3 sequence is 15 residues long. CDR3 sequence: CASSQDQGLDYGYTF. The CDR3 coding sequence is TGCGCCAGCAGCCAGGATCAGGGGCTTGACTATGGCTATACCTTC.

The chain joins TRBV7-8 to TRBJ2-1, with 13 nucleotides matching TRBD2. The V gene end was trimmed by 5 bases and the J gene end by 1 base; junction bases not matched to a gene: 14. CDR1 and CDR2 from the germline V gene are SGHVS and FQNEAQ. The CDR3 runs 20 residues. The CDR3 coding sequence is TGTGCCAGCAGCCCAAGCAGGGTGGGACTAGCGGGAACTTCCTACAATGAGCAGTTCTTC. Protein product: CASSPSRVGLAGTSYNEQFF. Based on the CDR3 plus reference TRBV7-8 and TRBJ2-1, the full variable domain is GAGVSQSPRYKVAKRGQDVALRCDPISGHVSLFWYQQALGQGPEFLTYFQNEAQLDKSGLPSDRFFAERPEGSVSTLKIQRTQQEDSAVYLCASSPSRVGLAGTSYNEQFFGPGTRLTVL.

This clonotype was counted many times. The rearrangement uses TRBV20-1 and TRBJ2-3; 8 nucleotides agree with TRBD1. V shed 2 bases, J shed 0 bases, and the junction held 10 bases outside the gene matches. Germline V gene data show CDR1 as DFQATT and CDR2 as SNEGSKA (reference sequence). CDR3 length: 17 amino acids. The CDR3 region has the DNA TGCAGTGCTAGAAGACAGGGGTTTGATAGGAGCACAGATACGCAGTATTTT. It yields the protein CSARRQGFDRSTDTQYF.

This clonotype has only one observation. V is TRBV12-3 or TRBV12-4 and J is TRBJ1-2; D remains ambiguous. This CDR3 spans 14 amino acids. The V and J ends lost 3 bases and 3 bases respectively, with 11 bases between them. The CDR3 DNA is TGTGCCAGCAGTTTGCGCCGGTATTACTATGGCTACACCTTC. Protein product: CASSLRRYYYGYTF.

This clonotype was counted a single time. This may be a read error: a much more frequent sequence differs by one nucleotide. The V and J genes are TRBV6-5 and TRBJ2-7; perhaps TRBD2 as D (6 bases). Germline-derived CDR1 and CDR2 are MNHEY and SVGAGI. The CDR3 is made up of 15 amino acids. The CDR3 coding sequence is TGTGCCAACAGTTACGGCCCTAGCGCATCTTACGAGCAGTACTTC. Its translation is CANSYGPSASYEQYF.

As concerns this clonotype: The junction departs from the called germline gene at one end, perhaps through a read error. The rearrangement joins TRBV10-3 to TRBJ2-1; 9 positions agree with TRBD2. Looked up from germline, CDR1 is ENHRY and CDR2 is SYGVKD. The CDR3 sequence is 18 residues long. The CDR3 loop reads CAVSGRMVAGAPYNEQFF. The CDR3 DNA reads TGTGCCGTCAGTGGGCGGATGGTAGCGGGAGCCCCGTACAATGAGCAGTTCTTC.

This clonotype occurred many times. CDR3 nucleotides: TGTGCCAGCAGCTTGGACATGGGGCTAACATACGAGCAGTACTTC. Its protein is CASSLDMGLTYEQYF. The V and J genes are TRBV5-8 and TRBJ2-7; perhaps TRBD1 as D (5 bases). The CDR3 covers 15 residues. Deletions cut 0 bases from V and 4 bases from J, with 14 bases between. The germline V gene encodes CDR1 SGHTS and CDR2 YDEGEE.

This clonotype showed up many times. The V call is TRBV29-1, the J call TRBJ2-5, with D perhaps given as TRBD1 or TRBD2 (6 bases each). Per the germline V gene, CDR1 is SQVTM and CDR2 is ANQGSEA. Trimming left V 6 bases short and J 5 bases short, with 16 bases between. CDR3 size: 13 residues. The CDR3 loop is CSVFLGGSETQYF. CDR3 in DNA: TGCAGCGTGTTTCTGGGGGGCTCGGAGACCCAGTACTTC.

J is TRBJ2-3 and V is TRBV12-3 or TRBV12-4; 8 bases agree with TRBD2. V lost 5 bases, J lost 6 bases, and 7 bases stayed unmatched. This CDR3 is 14 amino acids long. Here the CDR3 reads CASSNSGEGDTQYF. The CDR3 DNA reads as TGTGCCAGCAGTAATAGCGGGGAAGGGGATACGCAGTATTTT.

In its sample, this clonotype was seen many times. The chain has TRBV19 and TRBJ2-5, with 7 bases aligning to TRBD1. Trimming removed 5 bases from V and 7 bases from J; junction bases left unmatched: 10. The CDR3 consists of 14 residues. The germline V gene has CDR1 LNHDA and CDR2 SQIVND (reference sequence). The CDR3 DNA follows: TGTGCCAGTAGTCGAACAGGGGAAATCGTGACCCAGTACTTC. Translating it yields CASSRTGEIVTQYF.